A single sample gave rise to the 20 T cell receptor beta chains below, sequenced in a study of spatial heterogeneity in lung cancer (dated by TCRdb to the late 2010s). Explained via the paper, the time point label denotes: blood at routine non-recurrence follow-up after resection. The receptor library was made with 5' RACE. The sequencing machine was a NextSeq 500. TCRdb ran its own pipeline on the public reads, namely fastp trimming at Q25 and MiXCR clone calling, and kept in-frame beta chains. Every entry covers one CDR3 protein and lists the most common genes and DNA from its rows. Across this sample there are roughly 120,000 distinct CDR3 sequences, with 10% to 13% seen only once. Less than 25% of the sample rests with the top ten. Sequenced material: PBMCs, taken at follow-up. The receptor source for this set is a female donor with early-stage non-small cell lung cancer.

The V gene is TRBV6-5, the J gene TRBJ1-4; D is undetermined. Germline values: CDR1 MNHEY, CDR2 SVGAGI. V was cut by 0 bases and J by 0 bases, with 8 bases left in between. This CDR3 has 16 residues. CDR3 region: CASSYSTFPTNEKLFF. CDR3 bases: TGTGCCAGCAGTTACTCGACGTTCCCAACTAATGAAAAACTGTTTTTT.

The gene calls are TRBV14 and TRBJ2-2; TRBD2 matches 9 bases. CDR3 length: 16 residues. CDR1 and CDR2 from the germline V gene are SGHDN and FVKESK. With 4 bases clipped from V and 7 bases from J, the junction kept 10 bases outside the gene matches. The CDR3 sequence is CASSRPIAGASGELFF. The CDR3 DNA reads as TGTGCCAGCAGCCGGCCAATAGCGGGAGCAAGCGGGGAGCTGTTTTTT. Filled out from reference TRBV14 and TRBJ2-2, the complete variable domain reads EAGVTQFPSHSVIEKGQTVTLRCDPISGHDNLYWYRRVMGKEIKFLLHFVKESKQDESGMPNNRFLAERTGGTYSTLKVQPAELEDSGVYFCASSRPIAGASGELFFGEGSRLTVL.

This clonotype was counted many times. The chain has TRBV27 and TRBJ2-1, with D maybe TRBD2 (5 bases). In germline, CDR1 is MNHEY, CDR2 SMNVEV (reference sequence). The CDR3 covers 14 residues. V lost 0 bases and J 9 bases, leaving 12 bases between the germline ends. In DNA form, the CDR3 reads TGTGCCAGCAGTTTATCCTTAGTAGCGTCTGAGCAGTTCTTC. Translating gives CASSLSLVASEQFF.

The chain employs TRBV5-1 and TRBJ2-5, with TRBD2 identical over 10 bases. The CDR3 consists of 15 residues. The V gene end was trimmed by 4 bases and the J gene end by 1 base; junction bases not matched to a gene: 4. CDR1 and CDR2 (germline): SGHRS, YFSETQ. CDR3: CASSHTSGTQETQYF. In nucleotides, the CDR3 is TGCGCCAGCAGCCATACTAGCGGGACCCAAGAGACCCAGTACTTC.

V gene TRBV2 combines with J gene TRBJ2-7; the D gene is possibly TRBD2 (6 bases). The germline V gene encodes CDR1 SNHLY and CDR2 FYNNEI. CDR3 length: 15 residues. Trimming removed 2 bases from V and 6 bases from J, with 17 bases in between. The CDR3 region has the DNA TGTGCCAGCAGTGAAAGGGAGTCTAGCGTGGGCGAGCAGTACTTC. Protein: CASSERESSVGEQYF. Together with reference TRBV2 and TRBJ2-7, the CDR3 gives the full variable domain: EPEVTQTPSHQVTQMGQEVILRCVPISNHLYFYWYRQILGQKVEFLVSFYNNEISEKSEIFDDQFSVERPDGSNFTLKIRSTKLEDSAMYFCASSERESSVGEQYFGPGTRLTVT.

This clonotype has more than one count but fewer than ten. The J gene is TRBJ2-5, the V gene TRBV2; the match to TRBD1 covers 8 bases. Trimming at V came to 6 bases and at J to 2 bases, leaving 8 bases not matched to a gene. Germline-derived CDR1 and CDR2 are SNHLY and FYNNEI. CDR3 length: 15 residues. The CDR3 region is CASRTGAAAQETQYF. The CDR3 nucleotides read TGTGCCAGCAGGACAGGGGCCGCGGCGCAAGAGACCCAGTACTTC.

The table lists this clonotype with a few counts. The V call is TRBV3-1, the J call TRBJ2-4; D is ambiguous. The CDR3 runs to 14 residues. Germline values: CDR1 LGHDT, CDR2 YNNKEL (reference sequence). V was shortened by 0 bases and J by 0 bases, with 3 bases between the two germline ends. The CDR3 loop is CASSQEEAKNIQYF. CDR3 coding DNA: TGTGCCAGCAGCCAAGAGGAAGCCAAAAACATTCAGTACTTC.

In its sample, this clonotype was seen a few times. The chain is built from TRBV12-3 or TRBV12-4 and TRBJ2-4, with D perhaps matching TRBD1 or TRBD2 (6 bases each). V dropped 1 base and J dropped 9 bases, with 13 bases sitting between them. This CDR3 spans 14 amino acids. The CDR3 region has the DNA TGTGCCAGCAGTTTAGAAGACAGGAGGGGCATTCAGTACTTC. This gives the protein CASSLEDRRGIQYF.

The chain combines TRBV29-1 with TRBJ1-1; D not resolved. The CDR3 has 13 amino acids. The germline V gene encodes CDR1 SQVTM and CDR2 ANQGSEA. Between the trimmed V and J ends, which lost 5 bases and 1 base, there was a span of 11 bases. The CDR3 loop is CSVYQATNTEAFF. CDR3 nucleotides: TGCAGCGTTTATCAGGCGACGAACACTGAAGCTTTCTTT.

This clonotype was observed a handful of times. This chain joins TRBV28 and TRBJ2-1, with TRBD1 as a possible D gene (5 bases). The germline V and J ends were trimmed by 6 bases and 4 bases, with 19 bases remaining between them. Germline V CDR1 and CDR2: MDHEN, SYDVKM. CDR3 size: 16 residues. This chain's CDR3 is CASRLPGAGRYNEQFF. The CDR3 DNA reads TGTGCCAGCAGACTCCCTGGGGCAGGGCGGTACAATGAGCAGTTCTTC.

This clonotype was detected only a few times. The chain employs TRBV20-1 and TRBJ1-6, with TRBD1 matching over 8 bases. The germline CDR1 and CDR2 sequences are DFQATT and SNEGSKA (reference sequence). This CDR3 spans 15 amino acids. With 0 bases clipped from V and 4 bases from J, the junction kept 2 bases outside the gene matches. CDR3 nucleotide sequence: TGCAGTGCTAGAGATGGGACAGGTTATAATTCACCCCTCCACTTT. Translated, it gives CSARDGTGYNSPLHF.

V gene TRBV6-1 combines with J gene TRBJ1-5, with TRBD1 matching 7 bases. V dropped 2 bases and J dropped 6; count of bases not matched to a gene: 7. CDR3 length: 15 amino acids. CDR1 MNHNS and CDR2 SASEGT come from the germline V gene. The CDR3 is CASSEIYGTAQPQHF. Written as DNA, the CDR3 is TGTGCCAGCAGTGAAATATATGGGACAGCTCAGCCCCAGCATTTT.

This clonotype was observed at least ten times. This chain connects TRBV28 to TRBJ2-1; 10 bases match TRBD1. The CDR3 consists of 14 residues. Germline V gene sequence: CDR1 MDHEN, CDR2 SYDVKM. V was clipped by 7 bases and J by 4 bases; unmatched bases: 4. This CDR3 is CASTDRGLYNEQFF. CDR3 nucleotides: TGTGCCAGCACCGACAGGGGGCTTTACAATGAGCAGTTCTTC.

This clonotype was detected a few times. V and J are TRBV5-1 and TRBJ2-7; no definite D call. The CDR3 spans 12 residues. The ends were cut back, 1 base at V and 5 bases at J, with 7 bases in the middle. Per germline, CDR1 SGHRS and CDR2 YFSETQ. CDR3 sequence reads: CASSLLTNEQYF. Written as DNA, the CDR3 is TGCGCCAGCAGCTTGTTAACCAACGAGCAGTACTTC.

This clonotype was detected only a few times. The gene calls are TRBV24-1 and TRBJ2-3; D not certain. The CDR3 has 15 residues. Trimming left V 4 bases short and J 2 bases short, with 12 bases between. Per germline, CDR1 KGHDR and CDR2 SFDVKD. The CDR3 sequence: CATSDQPRITDTQYF. DNA of the CDR3: TGTGCCACCAGTGACCAACCGAGGATCACAGATACGCAGTATTTT.

V gene TRBV28 combines with J gene TRBJ2-2, with TRBD1 identical over 9 bases. V was pared by 8 bases and J by 5 bases, with 12 bases of the junction left unmatched. The germline V gene encodes CDR1 MDHEN and CDR2 SYDVKM. The CDR3 spans 16 residues. In DNA form, the CDR3 reads TGTGCCAGCTTCGCAACCGGGACAGGGAATACCGGGGAGCTGTTTTTT. This sequence encodes CASFATGTGNTGELFF.

The V and J genes are TRBV14 and TRBJ2-6; D is unresolved. The germline V gene encodes CDR1 SGHDN and CDR2 FVKESK. V was shortened by 6 bases and J by 0 bases, with 21 bases between the two germline ends. The CDR3 is 19 residues long. The CDR3 region has the DNA TGTGCCAGCAGTCAAAGGGTCGGTACCAGTCGCTCTGGGGCCAACGTCCTGACTTTC. Translating gives CASSQRVGTSRSGANVLTF.

This chain uses TRBV24-1 with TRBJ1-5, with D possibly TRBD1 on 5 matching bases. This CDR3 has 16 amino acids. Germline V gives CDR1 KGHDR, CDR2 SFDVKD. V lost 4 bases to trimming and J lost 1 base, with 13 bases between them. The CDR3, as DNA: TGTGCCACCAGTGACAGTTCAGGGTTCAGCAATCAGCCCCAGCATTTT. Its protein product is CATSDSSGFSNQPQHF.

This clonotype was observed a few times. At one end the junction does not follow the germline gene, possibly because of a read error. The genes are TRBV7-2 and TRBJ2-1, with D tentatively TRBD1 (6 bases). From germline, CDR1 is SGHTA and CDR2 FQGNSA. CDR3 length equals 15 residues. In DNA form, the CDR3 reads TGTGCCAGCAGCTTGCACAGGGCTCACCACAAAGAGCAGTTCTTC. This translates into CASSLHRAHHKEQFF.

This clonotype was seen a few times. The chain combines TRBV7-9 with TRBJ2-1; 9 positions agree with TRBD2. The CDR3 is made up of 16 amino acids. Germline V gene sequence: CDR1 SEHNR, CDR2 FQNEAQ (reference sequence). V lost 2 bases, J lost 10 bases, and 12 bases stayed unmatched. Here the CDR3 reads CASSLTGLGLAWEQFF. The CDR3 DNA reads as TGTGCCAGCAGCTTAACAGGGTTGGGACTAGCCTGGGAGCAGTTCTTC.